Following are 14 T cell receptor beta chains from one sample sequenced in a study of molecular identifiers for immune sequencing clone quantification. TCRdb re-called the PCR reads with MiXCR, one entry per CDR3 protein. The data hold about 40,000 distinct CDR3 sequences, with roughly 20% observed a single time. The sequenced sample was naive CD8+ T cells from blood, with Jurkat cell RNA spiked in. Subset denoted: FACS-sorted CD8+CD4-CCR7+CD45RA+ naive T cells. The receptors come from a human donor in good health. Some libraries in this study had Jurkat cell RNA spiked in.

The CDR3 DNA is TGCGCCAGCAGCCAAGCCCCAGGGGTCTCATTCGAGCAGTACTTC. Encoded protein: CASSQAPGVSFEQYF. The chain combines TRBV4-1 with TRBJ2-7, with D possibly being TRBD1 (6 bases). The CDR3 is made up of 15 amino acids. Trimming took off 1 base at V and 6 bases at J, with 16 bases between the two ends. Per the germline V gene, CDR1 is MGHRA and CDR2 is YSYEKL.

Comments on this clonotype: This could be a read error, since a much larger clone is one nucleotide away. This chain uses TRBV28 with TRBJ2-1; D is possibly TRBD1 or TRBD2 (5 bases each). The CDR3 contains 12 residues. Germline V gene data show CDR1 as MDHEN and CDR2 as SYDVKM. Here the CDR3 reads CANSPGALGQFF. CDR3 nucleotides: TGTGCCAACAGTCCCGGGGCCCTGGGGCAGTTCTTC.

The J gene is TRBJ1-5, the V gene TRBV4-2, with 7 positions matching TRBD1. The trim removed 7 bases at V and 3 bases at J, leaving 9 bases unmatched. In germline, CDR1 is LGHNA, CDR2 YNFKEQ. CDR3 length: 15 residues. The CDR3 loop reads CASNLDRDPNQPQHF. The CDR3 region has the DNA TGTGCCAGCAACCTAGACAGGGACCCCAATCAGCCCCAGCATTTT.

CDR3 loop: CASSQDRGESYTQYF. The CDR3 DNA reads as TGTGCCAGCAGCCAAGATCGGGGCGAGAGTTATACGCAGTATTTT. J is TRBJ2-3 and V is TRBV3-1; D tentatively reads TRBD1 or TRBD2 (5 bases each). CDR3 size: 15 residues. With 0 bases removed from V and 7 bases from J, the gap between germline ends came to 14 bases. CDR1 LGHDT and CDR2 YNNKEL come from the germline V gene (reference sequence).

The V and J genes are TRBV5-5 and TRBJ2-1; no clear D gene. Germline-derived CDR1 and CDR2 are SGHKS and YYEKEE (reference sequence). This CDR3 is built from 11 residues. Between the trimmed V and J ends, which lost 2 bases and 9 bases, there was a span of 6 bases. CDR3 DNA: TGTGCCAGCAGCTTCTTTACTGAGCAGTTCTTC. Its translation is CASSFFTEQFF.

This clonotype was counted at least ten times. The chain recombines TRBV7-2 with TRBJ2-7; D is uncertain. V was shortened by 7 bases and J by 5 bases, with 12 bases between the two germline ends. Per the germline V gene, CDR1 is SGHTA and CDR2 is FQGNSA. CDR3 length equals 12 residues. In DNA, the CDR3 is TGTGCCAGCAAAGAAGACTCGAACGAGCAGTACTTC. Translating gives CASKEDSNEQYF.

This clonotype turned up a few times. The chain links TRBV6-6 to TRBJ2-2; D is uncertain. This CDR3 is 10 amino acids long. Germline CDR1 is MNHNY and CDR2 is SVGAGI (reference sequence). V dropped 11 bases and J dropped 3 bases, with 4 bases sitting between them. The CDR3 nucleotides read TGTGCCGTCCACACCGGGGAGCTGTTTTTT. As protein: CAVHTGELFF.

This clonotype was detected a few times. The chain employs TRBV7-8 and TRBJ2-7, with 12 bases fitting TRBD2. Trimming cost V 4 bases and J 2 bases; bases outside gene matches: 3. The CDR3 spans 15 residues. Germline V gives CDR1 SGHVS, CDR2 FQNEAQ. In nucleotides, the CDR3 is TGTGCCAGCAGCTCTTGGACTAGCGGGACCTACGAGCAGTACTTC. Translation: CASSSWTSGTYEQYF.

Ten or more counts support this clonotype. The chain uses TRBV29-1 and TRBJ2-1; 12 positions match TRBD2. J gave up 7 bases and V 0 bases, and 10 bases lay outside the gene matches. CDR1 and CDR2 (germline): SQVTM, ANQGSEA. This CDR3 contains 17 residues. The CDR3, as DNA: TGCAGCGTTGAAGATCGCCTAGCGGGGGGGAGGTGGAATGAGCAGTTCTTC. Protein: CSVEDRLAGGRWNEQFF.

This clonotype has at least ten counts. The chain combines TRBV7-8 with TRBJ2-7, with D tentatively TRBD1 (5 bases). V lost 1 base and J 0 bases, leaving 7 bases between the germline ends. The CDR3 extends over 14 amino acids. Per the germline V gene, CDR1 is SGHVS and CDR2 is FQNEAQ. The CDR3 nucleotides read TGTGCCAGCAGCTTAGACAGGATCTCCTACGAGCAGTACTTC. Its protein is CASSLDRISYEQYF.

This clonotype showed up many times. The chain has TRBV28 and TRBJ2-1; 9 nucleotides align to TRBD2. CDR1 MDHEN and CDR2 SYDVKM come from the germline V gene. CDR3 length equals 15 residues. Trimming took 1 base from V and 7 from J; bases not matched to a gene: 5. In nucleotides, the CDR3 is TGTGCCAGCAGTTTATTTTTTAGCGGGAGTAATGAGCAGTTCTTC. It is translated as CASSLFFSGSNEQFF. The full variable domain, rest sourced from reference TRBV28 and TRBJ2-1, is DVKVTQSSRYLVKRTGEKVFLECVQDMDHENMFWYRQDPGLGLRLIYFSYDVKMKEKGDIPEGYSVSREKKERFSLILESASTNQTSMYLCASSLFFSGSNEQFFGPGTRLTVL.

In its sample, this clonotype was seen many times. The rearrangement links TRBV4-1 to TRBJ1-1; a weak D match, TRBD1 (5 bases). V lost 0 bases to trimming and J lost 1 base, with 18 bases between them. The germline V gene encodes CDR1 MGHRA and CDR2 YSYEKL. The CDR3 length is 18 residues. CDR3 DNA sequence: TGCGCCAGCAGCCAAGACGGCCGCGGGGGGTATTCGAACACTGAAGCTTTCTTT. It yields the protein CASSQDGRGGYSNTEAFF.

This clonotype was recorded at least ten times. The chain is built from TRBV20-1 and TRBJ2-7; weak D call: TRBD2 (5 bases). This CDR3 is built from 16 residues. V was clipped by 6 bases and J by 4 bases, with 25 bases between them. Germline CDR1 is DFQATT and CDR2 is SNEGSKA (reference sequence). In DNA form, the CDR3 reads TGCAGTGCCCCCCTCCCGGGCGAGGGAGACTTTTACGAGCAGTACTTC. Translated, it gives CSAPLPGEGDFYEQYF.

V gene TRBV3-1 combines with J gene TRBJ2-3, with D unresolved. Germline V gives CDR1 LGHDT, CDR2 YNNKEL (reference sequence). CDR3 length equals 11 residues. V was clipped by 1 base and J by 8 bases, with 4 bases between them. The CDR3 spells CASSQGPTQYF. CDR3 coding DNA: TGTGCCAGCAGCCAAGGTCCTACGCAGTATTTT.